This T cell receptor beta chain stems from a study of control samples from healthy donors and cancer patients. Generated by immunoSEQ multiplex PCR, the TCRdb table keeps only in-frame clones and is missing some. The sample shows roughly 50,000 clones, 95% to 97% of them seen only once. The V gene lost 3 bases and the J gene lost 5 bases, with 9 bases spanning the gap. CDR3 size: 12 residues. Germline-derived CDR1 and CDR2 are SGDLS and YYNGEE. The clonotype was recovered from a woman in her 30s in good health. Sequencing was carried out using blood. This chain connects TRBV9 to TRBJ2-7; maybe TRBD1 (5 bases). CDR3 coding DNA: TGTGCCAGCAGCGGAGTAGGGGACGAGCAGTACTTC. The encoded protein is CASSGVGDEQYF. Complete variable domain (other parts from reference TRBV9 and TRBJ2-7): DSGVTQTPKHLITATGQRVTLRCSPRSGDLSVYWYQQSLDQGLQFLIQYYNGEERAKGNILERFSAQQFPDLHSELNLSSLELGDSALYFCASSGVGDEQYFGPGTRLTVT.